This entry lists 17 T cell receptor beta chains sequenced from one sample in a study of response to subunit inactivated influenza vaccine. TCRdb fed the RT-PCR reads into MiXCR, producing one record per CDR3 protein. Here the sample spans 450,000 to 600,000 distinct CDR3 sequences, around 8% being singletons. The sample in question was PBMCs from blood, obtained around 2 years after vaccination. The receptors shown here come from a man aged 50-75 years who received an inactivated influenza vaccine.

This clonotype has a handful of counts. V is TRBV4-3 and J is TRBJ2-1; TRBD2 agrees at 11 bases. V was clipped by 0 bases and J by 3 bases; unmatched bases: 10. The CDR3 has 19 amino acids. CDR1 LGHNA and CDR2 YSLEER come from the germline V gene. CDR3 sequence (DNA): TGCGCCAGCAGCCAAGATGGACTACAAGGGACTAGCGGCTACAATGAGCAGTTCTTC. This sequence encodes CASSQDGLQGTSGYNEQFF.

This clonotype was recorded at least ten times. The rearrangement links TRBV5-1 to TRBJ2-1, with 8 bases identical to TRBD1. Germline loops: CDR1 SGHRS, CDR2 YFSETQ. J lost 4 bases, V lost 4 bases, and 4 bases had no gene match. The CDR3 sequence is 14 residues long. This CDR3 reads CASSEQGEYNEQFF. The DNA for the CDR3 is TGCGCCAGCAGCGAACAGGGGGAATACAATGAGCAGTTCTTC.

This clonotype was counted only a few times. V and J are TRBV11-2 and TRBJ2-1; the match to TRBD1 covers 7 bases. The CDR3 covers 14 residues. With V trimmed by 5 bases and J by 6 bases, 7 bases remained unmatched. CDR1 is SGHAT and CDR2 is FQNNGV in the germline V gene. The CDR3 loop reads CASSARQGPNEQFF. The DNA of the CDR3 is TGTGCCAGCAGCGCCCGACAGGGCCCCAATGAGCAGTTCTTC.

In its sample, this clonotype was seen a few times. The gene calls are TRBV7-9 and TRBJ1-4; D may be TRBD1 (5 bases). The germline V gene encodes CDR1 SEHNR and CDR2 FQNEAQ (reference sequence). V lost 1 base, J lost 8 bases, and 14 bases lay in between. CDR3 size: 15 residues. The CDR3 here is CASSLGGNLGEKLFF. CDR3 bases: TGTGCCAGCAGCTTAGGGGGGAATTTGGGGGAAAAACTGTTTTTT. The complete variable domain, with remaining parts taken from reference TRBV7-9 and TRBJ1-4, reads DTGVSQNPRHKITKRGQNVTFRCDPISEHNRLYWYRQTLGQGPEFLTYFQNEAQLEKSRLLSDRFSAERPKGSFSTLEIQRTEQGDSAMYLCASSLGGNLGEKLFFGSGTQLSVL.

The chain employs TRBV4-2 and TRBJ2-3; the D is unclear. The CDR3 consists of 15 residues. Trimming removed 0 bases at V and 2 bases at J, with 9 bases between. CDR1 is LGHNA and CDR2 is YNFKEQ in the germline V gene. The CDR3 here is CASSQDSAHTDTQYF. The CDR3 coding sequence is TGTGCCAGCAGCCAAGATTCTGCGCACACAGATACGCAGTATTTT.

The chain recombines TRBV20-1 with TRBJ2-5, with D possibly matching TRBD2 (7 bases). There are 15 residues in the CDR3. The germline V gene encodes CDR1 DFQATT and CDR2 SNEGSKA (reference sequence). V lost 0 bases and J 2 bases, leaving 13 bases between the germline ends. This chain's CDR3 is CSARDEGGGQETQYF. In DNA form, the CDR3 reads TGCAGTGCTAGAGATGAGGGGGGAGGGCAAGAGACCCAGTACTTC.

The chain couples TRBV5-5 to TRBJ1-1; 9 bases are shared with TRBD1. The CDR3 loop spans 15 amino acids. Germline-derived CDR1 and CDR2 are SGHKS and YYEKEE (reference sequence). The J segment lost 7 bases and the V segment lost 1 base, leaving 8 bases of the junction unmatched. The CDR3 nucleotides read TGTGCCAGCAGCTTGACTCCGGGACAGGGTGGTGAAGCTTTCTTT. Its translation is CASSLTPGQGGEAFF.

V usage is TRBV7-2 and J usage is TRBJ2-5; D is possibly TRBD1 or TRBD2 (6 bases each). Germline-derived CDR1 and CDR2 are SGHTA and FQGNSA. This CDR3 is built from 13 residues. The V end lost 7 bases, the J end lost 7 bases, and 16 bases lay between the germline ends. CDR3 residues: CASTDRREGTQYF. CDR3 nucleotide sequence: TGTGCCAGCACTGACAGGCGGGAAGGGACCCAGTACTTC.

The rearrangement uses TRBV29-1 and TRBJ2-6; 13 bases map to TRBD2. Germline CDR1 and CDR2: SQVTM and ANQGSEA. Germline trimming cut 5 bases from V and 4 bases from J; bases unmatched to any gene: 8. This CDR3 contains 17 residues. The CDR3 region is CSVSGLAGDLGANVLTF. CDR3 DNA: TGCAGCGTTTCCGGACTAGCGGGAGATCTCGGGGCCAACGTCCTGACTTTC.

In its sample, this clonotype was seen a few times. The chain uses TRBV21-1 and TRBJ1-1. TRBV21-1 is marked as a pseudogene. This CDR3 has 13 amino acids. The CDR3 sequence is CASSVLGGTEAFF. The CDR3 coding sequence is TGTGCCAGCAGCGTATTGGGTGGCACTGAAGCTTTCTTT.

This clonotype was detected ten times or more. The J gene is TRBJ2-5, the V gene TRBV5-1, with a possible D match to TRBD2 (6 bases). Germline loops: CDR1 SGHRS, CDR2 YFSETQ. This CDR3 comprises 14 residues. Trimming cost V 4 bases and J 5 bases, with 15 bases left between them. CDR3 DNA: TGCGCCAGCAGCCGAGGACTATCCGGGGAGACCCAGTACTTC. Residues: CASSRGLSGETQYF.

This clonotype was found a few times. The V and J genes are TRBV20-1 and TRBJ2-7; D gene unclear. Germline assignment: CDR1 DFQATT and CDR2 SNEGSKA (reference sequence). The CDR3 length is 14 residues. The V end was cut by 2 bases, the J end by 4 bases, with 15 bases between. CDR3 region: CSARSSSVSYEQYF. CDR3 coding DNA: TGCAGTGCTAGATCCTCAAGTGTGTCGTACGAGCAGTACTTC.

This clonotype was detected many times. The rearrangement uses TRBV3-1 and TRBJ2-7; D remains unclear. From germline, CDR1 is LGHDT and CDR2 YNNKEL (reference sequence). V was pared by 2 bases and J by 3 bases, with 5 bases between. This CDR3 spans 12 amino acids. CDR3 in DNA: TGTGCCAGCAGCCAAATGGGCTACGAGCAGTACTTC. Its protein product is CASSQMGYEQYF.

This clonotype appeared a few times. This sequence joins TRBV5-5 and TRBJ2-3; D assignment may be TRBD1 or TRBD2 (5 bases each). The CDR3 runs 17 residues. The germline V and J ends were trimmed by 4 bases and 6 bases, with 24 bases remaining between them. Germline loops: CDR1 SGHKS, CDR2 YYEKEE (reference sequence). In DNA form, the CDR3 reads TGTGCCAGCAGCGTCAGCGGCAGAGGGGCGGATCGGGATACGCAGTATTTT. It translates to CASSVSGRGADRDTQYF. Variable domain in full (rest from reference TRBV5-5 and TRBJ2-3): DAGVTQSPTHLIKTRGQQVTLRCSPISGHKSVSWYQQVLGQGPQFIFQYYEKEERGRGNFPDRFSARQFPNYSSELNVNALLLGDSALYLCASSVSGRGADRDTQYFGPGTRLTVL.

This clonotype was counted between two and nine times. The CDR3 DNA sequence: TGTGCCAGCAGTACCCAACAGGGGGCCAAAAACATTCAGTACTTC. Its translation is CASSTQQGAKNIQYF. The chain couples TRBV12-3 or TRBV12-4 to TRBJ2-4; 7 nucleotides line up with TRBD1. Losses at the gene ends were 5 bases for V and 1 base for J; bases not matched to a gene: 5. CDR3 size: 15 residues.

The rearrangement uses TRBV5-1 and TRBJ2-3; no reliable D call. The germline V gene has CDR1 SGHRS and CDR2 YFSETQ. The ends were cut back, 0 bases at V and 8 bases at J, with 10 bases in the middle. The CDR3 is 13 residues long. Here the CDR3 reads CASSLVGRSTQYF. CDR3 in DNA: TGCGCCAGCAGCTTGGTCGGCCGAAGTACGCAGTATTTT.

This clonotype occurred many times. V and J are TRBV10-3 and TRBJ1-5; no reliable D call. V dropped 5 bases and J dropped 3 bases, with 11 bases sitting between them. This CDR3 is built from 14 residues. Looked up from germline, CDR1 is ENHRY and CDR2 is SYGVKD. The CDR3 region has the DNA TGTGCCATCAGTAGGGCCGGGAACAATCAGCCCCAGCATTTT. Residues: CAISRAGNNQPQHF.